This T cell receptor (beta chain) was found in a study of cytomegalovirus exposure and HLA in healthy donors (dated by TCRdb to the late 2010s). For the study in its entirety: An earlier analysis of approximately 600 of the donors reported approximately 300 Gb of sequence data and approximately 110 million unique TCR beta sequences from roughly 200 million T cells. Rather than drawing on any new phenotypic data, the later analysis identified candidate immune exposures from TCR beta sequences and the way those sequences occurred across donors. Typing coverage varied by locus: roughly 629-640 donors for A, B, C, DRB1 and DQB1; approximately 560 for DQA1; over 600 for DPA1; approximately 450 for DPB1. The genetic ancestry cluster associated with self-reported Caucasian donors included approximately 85% of the roughly 400 genotyped donors. About five DR-DQ haplotypes were treated as single units for association and clustering because of strong linkage in the cohort. The study aimed to test whether cataloging public T cell receptors could reveal signatures of past pathogen exposure. Along with the approximately 700-subject first cohort, a separate validation cohort of over a hundred different subjects was used. Using immunosequencing, the study profiled T cell repertoires from roughly 650 subjects and related those repertoires to cytomegalovirus serostatus. An earlier analysis of 587 of the donors used high-throughput TCR beta sequencing to judge whether each TCR beta V gene segment behaved as functional or pseudogenic. To study patterns of TCR occurrence, a later analysis re-analyzed previously published TCR beta repertoires from 550 to 800 donors and added high-resolution HLA genotyping. A later genetic analysis used genome-wide SNP genotypes for about three fifths of the roughly 700 donors, treating that subset as a discovery cohort. Roughly 300 gigabases of sequencing data and tens of millions of unique TCR sequences were included in an early release covering around 600 HLA-typed donors. Among about 410 genotyped donors of the cohort, an average of about 240,000 unique TCR beta nucleotide sequences was sequenced per donor, of which about 18% were non-productive. Class I and class II HLA loci were covered by the typing at four-digit resolution. High-throughput TCR immunosequencing, statistical association of individual TCRs with disease status, and machine learning were combined to predict cytomegalovirus infection status. Donor age, sex, ethnicity and CMV serostatus were compiled together with the repertoire data. All discovery cohort repertoires had been generated using a single sequencing platform. Broad study findings and their caveats: Across donors, most TCR sequences were observed very rarely, whereas some public TCRs were present in many individuals. A later analysis associated 15,000 to 20,000 TCR beta sequences with specific HLA alleles at a false discovery rate of 0.05. Because HLA typing was unavailable for some donors at each locus, only the typed subset was used in association tests. The 87-base-pair reads could not distinguish some IMGT-functional V segments, including TRBV6-2 and TRBV6-3, so those segments were excluded. Strong co-occurrence of HLA alleles, especially DR and DQ, made assigning TCR associations to individual alleles difficult. In this cohort, only TCR beta chains were sequenced, and detectable features were limited by the absence of alpha or paired-chain data. A later genetic analysis associated a missense DCLRE1C variant with V-gene and J-gene trimming of TCR beta chains, and an independent cohort replicated the association. About 17 rarely observed V segments, including chromosome 9 orphons, were excluded from the earlier analysis of a few hundred of the donors because counts were too low. A later genetic analysis reported fewer N-insertions in productive TCRs among donors in an Asian-associated ancestry cluster than the roughly 700-donor mean. Broadly in line with IMGT annotations, most TCR beta V segments showed up in productive rearrangements about 87% or about 30% of the time in an earlier analysis of roughly 590 of the donors. The study gave a list of some 150 TCR beta chains associated with cytomegalovirus. A later analysis reported that several top co-occurrence clusters appeared linked to parvovirus B19, influenza, CMV and Epstein-Barr virus. Roughly uniform sequencing depth across donors was assumed in presence/absence analyses, although this assumption may not hold. According to the authors, the approach could potentially be generalized to other disease states and immunological phenotypes. The only immune exposure information available for the cohort was CMV serostatus. According to a later analysis, most CMV-associated TCR beta chains appeared to be HLA-restricted, and the HLA associations seemed to be driven largely by CMV exposure. Cytomegalovirus status was reported to be diagnosed by the classifier with high specificity and sensitivity in both the original and validation cohorts. Correlated functional status among segregating V segments might be attributable to linkage disequilibrium, but an unknown experimental factor could not be ruled out. In a later analysis, the rate of TCR association differed among HLA loci, with DRB1 alleles having the most associated TCRs and HLA-C alleles having the fewest. A further reported finding was that TCR beta sequences accurately predicted the HLA-A and HLA-B alleles for most subjects in the first cohort. In a later analysis, HLA-associated TCR beta chains were found to be more clonally expanded and to have lower generation probabilities than equally common non-associated chains. In vitro tests confirmed that a few of the cytomegalovirus-associated TCR beta chains recognize cytomegalovirus antigens. The sequencing pipeline was judged likely to have produced a cluster of highly shared sequence variants as a technical artifact.

CDR1 is given as LGHNA and CDR2 as YNFKEQ, both from the germline V gene. Trimming accounts for 1 base at V and 9 bases at J, while the number of junction bases matched to no gene is 7. The CDR3, from cysteine to phenylalanine, totals 17 residues. Left in the record is the CDR3 DNA by itself, 51 bases read in frame from the first base. The cohort consisted of 600 to 700 healthy bone marrow donors. At the time of sampling, all cohort members were nominally healthy, though unrecorded immune exposures were likely present. The donor tested CMV seropositive and was one of the 289 seropositive cohort members. A peripheral blood sample was provided by each donor, and peripheral blood mononuclear cells were used for TCR beta sequencing. Genomic DNA was extracted from the blood cell samples with the Qiagen DNeasy Blood Extraction Kit. Receptor libraries were prepared by the immunoSEQ multiplex PCR assay. The multiplex PCR relied on a mix of 60 forward primers for TCR Vbeta segments and 13 reverse primers for TCR Jbeta segments. The CDR3 region of rearranged TCR beta genes was amplified from genomic DNA with a multiplex PCR assay. The Illumina HiSeq System was used to sequence the amplified TCR beta libraries as 87-base-pair reads. The authors' pipeline ran thus. Across the roughly 600 repertoires, a later analysis counted tens of millions of unique TCR beta chains, some 11 million of which were shared by at least two donors. Raw reads were error-corrected and collapsed into unique sequences by a nearest-neighbor algorithm in which closely related sequences were merged to remove PCR and sequencing errors. Alignment of CDR3 sequences to IMGT reference sequences was used to assign V, D and J gene segments. For a sequence to be retained, at least a six-nucleotide match to both a V gene segment and a J gene segment was required. A rearrangement was called productive if the CDR3 had no stop codons and remained in frame with V and J, and every other rearrangement was called non-productive. Following IMGT convention, CDR3 was defined as the stretch from the second conserved V-encoded cysteine to the conserved J-encoded phenylalanine. The earlier analysis of approximately 500 of the donors excluded sequences that lacked an unambiguous match to a single V gene segment. In an earlier analysis of approximately 550 of the donors, V segments were called functional above 56.7% productive rearrangements and were called segregating when the between-donor standard deviation exceeded 5%. A statistical classification framework was built to diagnose cytomegalovirus status from the catalog of TCR beta chain sequences. In a later analysis, V and J genes were assigned by comparing TCR nucleotide sequences against IMGT/GENE-DB human TR gene sequences. Using the TCRdist pipeline, a later analysis assigned CDR3 sequences along with most-parsimonious VDJ recombination scenarios. A later analysis defined each TCR beta chain by its CDR3 amino acid sequence plus V-gene family, and excluded reads lacking a unique V-gene family. To address suspected cross-contamination and a sequencing artifact, a later analysis removed over 500 highly shared, low-generation-probability nucleotide sequences. In a later analysis, a clonal expansion index for each public chain was calculated from normalized within-repertoire ranks of inferred template counts. Generation probabilities in a later analysis came from a VDJ recombination model fitted to out-of-frame rearrangements, and those results were checked against IGoR. Hypergeometric tests were used in a later analysis to score TCR-TCR, TCR-HLA and TCR-CMV co-occurrence, with a repertoire-size bias correction applied to the TCR pairs. To estimate false discovery rates, a later analysis permuted the HLA or CMV assignments 20 times. In a later analysis, co-occurring TCRs were grouped using DBSCAN, and TCRdist sequence similarity was added for clustering within HLA-allele-positive subsets. Repertoires with fewer than 30,000 or more than 120,000 public chains, plus five repertoires with anomalous nucleotide sharing, were excluded from co-occurrence clustering. The clones in this table, taken by TCRdb from immuneACCESS, are in-frame only. Not every clone is retained; where verified, under half of the shortfall comes from an unresolved V gene, and the cause of the rest is unknown. The V and J calls and clone size come from that table; D and trimming were worked out from the DNA. This sample holds 150,000 to 200,000 clones; about 83% were observed only once. The ten top clones hold 4.5% to 7.5% of the sample.

A word on this clone: Its antigen remains undetermined. No base-level quality is on record; no much larger clone is a single base apart.

Sequencing was done on a sample of PBMCs. The receptor was derived from a woman aged 25 to 45 in good health and CMV-seropositive. This chain joins TRBV4-2 to TRBJ2-1, with TRBD2 matching 15 junction bases. The DNA reads TGTGCCAGCAGCCAAGGGACTAGCGGGGGGGCTCAGGCTGAGCAGTTCTTC. Translation gives CASSQGTSGGAQAEQFF.